Below, one TCR beta chain is given with its context. In the original processing: From reference gene primer amplification, estimates of nucleated cell counts were derived. Sequencing was performed with immunoSEQ multiplex PCR; in TCRdb, only in-frame clones are kept and a portion is missing. V and J calls and clone size are those listed in that table; D and trimming were worked out from the DNA. The top ten hold approximately 3% of the sample, which has about 200,000 clones, around nine tenths seen once. The data were obtained in a study of blood T cell repertoires in COVID-19. Study background: Italy, Spain and the United States were the sources of the convalescent and acute COVID-19 samples. T cells, B-cell-depleted T cells, or PBMCs provided the cDNA or gDNA that served as material.

V lost 1 base and J lost 4, with 10 bases in between. The CDR3 length is 15 residues. The V gene's germline CDR1 is MGHDK and CDR2 SYGVNS. The chain links TRBV25-1 to TRBJ2-2, with D possibly being TRBD1 (6 bases). This TCR came from a man in his 60s with acute or convalescent COVID-19. Sequenced input: peripheral blood. CDR3 loop: CASSESTGFTGELFF. CDR3 in DNA: TGTGCCAGCAGTGAATCAACAGGGTTCACCGGGGAGCTGTTTTTT. Full variable domain (rest looked up from reference TRBV25-1 and TRBJ2-2): EADIYQTPRYLVIGTGKKITLECSQTMGHDKMYWYQQDPGMELHLIHYSYGVNSTEKGDLSSESTVSRIRTEHFPLTLESARPSHTSQYLCASSESTGFTGELFFGEGSRLTVL.